The text below deals with one T cell receptor (beta chain). Its antigen is unknown. This entry is derived from a study of T cell repertoires in cytomegalovirus infection. Study-wide context: Through public TCR beta signatures, both CMV infection and matching HLA type were indicated. Findings of the study overall: HLA-C-restricted CMV-specific TCR beta clonotypes were dominant in the ex vivo response. Pooled public TCR beta family frequency picked out CMV carriers with the relevant HLA.

MiXCR, applied by TCRdb to the reads, yields one record per CDR3 protein. Of fewer than 1,000,000 distinct CDR3 sequences listed, roughly 30% are singletons. The sequencing here drew on cultured CD8+ T cells from PBMCs, taken from culture after CMV antigen stimulation. The TCR sequence derives from a human donor in good health (CMV status not recorded). Some clones in this sample may be carry-over from other donors' samples.

CDR3 sequence (DNA): TGCGCCAGCAGCCAAGATTCGCCGCCCACGCAGTATTTT. Amino acid sequence: CASSQDSPPTQYF. The chain combines TRBV4-1 with TRBJ2-3; no clear D gene. Trimming shortened V by 0 bases and J by 9 bases, and 10 bases separated the two germline ends. The CDR3 sequence is 13 residues long. CDR1 and CDR2 from the germline V gene are MGHRA and YSYEKL.